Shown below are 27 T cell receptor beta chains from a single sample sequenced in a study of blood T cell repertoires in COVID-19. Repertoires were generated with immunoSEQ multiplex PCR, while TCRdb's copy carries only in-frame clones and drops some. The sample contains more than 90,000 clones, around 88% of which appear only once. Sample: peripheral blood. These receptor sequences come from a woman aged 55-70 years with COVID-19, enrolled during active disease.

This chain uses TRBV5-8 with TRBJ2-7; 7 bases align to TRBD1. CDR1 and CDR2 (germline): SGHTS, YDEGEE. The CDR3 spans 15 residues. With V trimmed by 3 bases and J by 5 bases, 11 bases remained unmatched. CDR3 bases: TGTGCCAGCAGCTGGGGACAGTCCCGCCGCCACGAGCAGTACTTC. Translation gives CASSWGQSRRHEQYF.

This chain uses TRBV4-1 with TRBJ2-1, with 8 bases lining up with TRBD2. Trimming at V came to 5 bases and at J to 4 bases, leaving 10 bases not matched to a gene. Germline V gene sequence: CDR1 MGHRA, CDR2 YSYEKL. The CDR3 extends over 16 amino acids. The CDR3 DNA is TGCGCCAGCAGCGCAATCGGGGGGGTACCTTACAATGAGCAGTTCTTC. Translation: CASSAIGGVPYNEQFF.

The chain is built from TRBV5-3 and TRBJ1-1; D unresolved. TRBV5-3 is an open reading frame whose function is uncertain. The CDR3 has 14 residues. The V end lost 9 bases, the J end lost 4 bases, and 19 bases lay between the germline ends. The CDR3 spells CAKRDTWESTEAFF. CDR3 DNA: TGTGCCAAAAGGGATACCTGGGAGAGCACTGAAGCTTTCTTT.

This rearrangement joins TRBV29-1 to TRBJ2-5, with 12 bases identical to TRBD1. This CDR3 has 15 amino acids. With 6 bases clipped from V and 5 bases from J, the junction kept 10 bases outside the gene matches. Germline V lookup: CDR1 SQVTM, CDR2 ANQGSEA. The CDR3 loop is CSVPVGTGGAETQYF. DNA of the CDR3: TGCAGCGTCCCGGTGGGGACAGGGGGCGCGGAGACCCAGTACTTC.

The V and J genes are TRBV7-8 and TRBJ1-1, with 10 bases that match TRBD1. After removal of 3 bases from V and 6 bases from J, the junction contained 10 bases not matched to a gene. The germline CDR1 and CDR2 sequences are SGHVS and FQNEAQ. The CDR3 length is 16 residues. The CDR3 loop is CASSLTGGAWDAEAFF. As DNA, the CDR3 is TGTGCCAGCAGCTTGACAGGGGGCGCATGGGACGCTGAAGCTTTCTTT.

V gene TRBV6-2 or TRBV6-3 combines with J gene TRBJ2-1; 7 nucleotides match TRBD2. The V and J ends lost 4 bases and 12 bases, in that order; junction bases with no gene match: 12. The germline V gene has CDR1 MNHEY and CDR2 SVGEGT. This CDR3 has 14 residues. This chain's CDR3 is CASSFGLEGIRQFF. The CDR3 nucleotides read TGTGCCAGCAGTTTTGGACTAGAGGGCATCAGGCAGTTCTTC.

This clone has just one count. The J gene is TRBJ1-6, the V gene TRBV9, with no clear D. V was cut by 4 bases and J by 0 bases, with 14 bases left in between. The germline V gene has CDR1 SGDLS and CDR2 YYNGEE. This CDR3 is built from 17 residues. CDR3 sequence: CASSPHGGSSYNSPLHF. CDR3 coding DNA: TGTGCCAGCAGCCCTCACGGAGGGAGCTCCTATAATTCACCCCTCCACTTT.

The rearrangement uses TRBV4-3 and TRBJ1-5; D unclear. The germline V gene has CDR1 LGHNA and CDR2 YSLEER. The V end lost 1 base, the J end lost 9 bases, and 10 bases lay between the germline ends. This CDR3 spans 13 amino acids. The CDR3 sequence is CASSQVFARPQHF. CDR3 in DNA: TGCGCCAGCAGCCAAGTGTTCGCGAGGCCCCAGCATTTT.

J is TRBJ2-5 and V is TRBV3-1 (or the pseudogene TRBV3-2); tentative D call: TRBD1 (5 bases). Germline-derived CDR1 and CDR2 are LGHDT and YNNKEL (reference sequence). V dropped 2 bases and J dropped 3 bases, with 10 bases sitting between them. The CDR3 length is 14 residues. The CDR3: CASSQNSREETQYF. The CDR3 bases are TGTGCCAGCAGCCAAAATAGCAGGGAAGAGACCCAGTACTTC.

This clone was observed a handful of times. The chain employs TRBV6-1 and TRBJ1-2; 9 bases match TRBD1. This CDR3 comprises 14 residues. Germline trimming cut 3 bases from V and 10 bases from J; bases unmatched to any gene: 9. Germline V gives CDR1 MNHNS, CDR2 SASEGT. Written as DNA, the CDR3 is TGTGCCAGCAGTGACGGGACAGGGACCTCCGACTACACCTTC. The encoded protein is CASSDGTGTSDYTF.

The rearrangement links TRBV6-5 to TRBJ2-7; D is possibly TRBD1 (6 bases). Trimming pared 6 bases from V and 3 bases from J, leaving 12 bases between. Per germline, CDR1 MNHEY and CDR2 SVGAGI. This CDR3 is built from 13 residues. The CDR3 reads CASRPDRFYEQYF. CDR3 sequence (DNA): TGTGCCAGCAGACCTGACAGGTTCTACGAGCAGTACTTC.

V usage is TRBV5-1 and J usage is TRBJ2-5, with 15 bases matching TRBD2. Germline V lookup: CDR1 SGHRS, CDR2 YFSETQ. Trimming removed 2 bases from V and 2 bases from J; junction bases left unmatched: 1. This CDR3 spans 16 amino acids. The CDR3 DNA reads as TGCGCCAGCAGCTTTGGACTAGCGGGGGGGCAAGAGACCCAGTACTTC. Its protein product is CASSFGLAGGQETQYF. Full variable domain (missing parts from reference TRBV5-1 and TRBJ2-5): KAGVTQTPRYLIKTRGQQVTLSCSPISGHRSVSWYQQTPGQGLQFLFEYFSETQRNKGNFPGRFSGRQFSNSRSEMNVSTLELGDSALYLCASSFGLAGGQETQYFGPGTRLLVL.

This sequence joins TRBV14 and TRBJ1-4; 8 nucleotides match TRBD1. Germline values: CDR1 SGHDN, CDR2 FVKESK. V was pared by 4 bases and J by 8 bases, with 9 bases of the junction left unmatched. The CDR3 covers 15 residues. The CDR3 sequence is CASSPRGRVEEKLFF. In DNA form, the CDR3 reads TGTGCCAGCAGCCCCAGGGGGCGAGTAGAGGAAAAACTGTTTTTT.

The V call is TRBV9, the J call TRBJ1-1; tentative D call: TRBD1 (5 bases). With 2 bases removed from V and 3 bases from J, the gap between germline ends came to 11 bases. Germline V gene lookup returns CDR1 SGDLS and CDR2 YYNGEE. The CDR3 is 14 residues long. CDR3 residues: CASSVMGGDTEAFF. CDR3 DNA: TGTGCCAGCAGCGTTATGGGAGGGGACACTGAAGCTTTCTTT.

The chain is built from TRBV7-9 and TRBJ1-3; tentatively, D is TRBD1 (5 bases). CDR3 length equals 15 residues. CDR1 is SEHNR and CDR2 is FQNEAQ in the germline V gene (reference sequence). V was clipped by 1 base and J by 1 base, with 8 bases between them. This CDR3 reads CASSLGAGSGNTIYF. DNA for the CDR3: TGTGCCAGCAGCTTAGGAGCAGGGTCTGGAAACACCATATATTTT. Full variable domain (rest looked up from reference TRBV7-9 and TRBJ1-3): DTGVSQNPRHKITKRGQNVTFRCDPISEHNRLYWYRQTLGQGPEFLTYFQNEAQLEKSRLLSDRFSAERPKGSFSTLEIQRTEQGDSAMYLCASSLGAGSGNTIYFGEGSWLTVV.

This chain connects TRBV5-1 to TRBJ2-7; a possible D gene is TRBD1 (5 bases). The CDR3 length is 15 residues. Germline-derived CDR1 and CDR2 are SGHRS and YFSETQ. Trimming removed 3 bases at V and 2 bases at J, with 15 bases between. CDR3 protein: CASSYTGDSTYEQYF. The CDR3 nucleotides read TGCGCCAGCAGCTATACAGGAGACTCTACCTACGAGCAGTACTTC.

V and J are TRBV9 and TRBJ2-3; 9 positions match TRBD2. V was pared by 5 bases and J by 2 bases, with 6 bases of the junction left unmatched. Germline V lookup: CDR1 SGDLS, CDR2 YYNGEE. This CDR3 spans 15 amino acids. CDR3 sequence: CASSLIAGATDTQYF. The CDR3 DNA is TGTGCCAGCAGTTTGATAGCGGGGGCCACAGATACGCAGTATTTT.

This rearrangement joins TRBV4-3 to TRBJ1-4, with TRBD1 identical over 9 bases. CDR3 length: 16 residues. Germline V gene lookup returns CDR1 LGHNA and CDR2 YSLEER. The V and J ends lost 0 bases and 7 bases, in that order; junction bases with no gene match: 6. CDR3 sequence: CASSQDLATGGEKLFF. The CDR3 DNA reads TGCGCCAGCAGCCAAGATCTGGCGACAGGGGGTGAAAAACTGTTTTTT.

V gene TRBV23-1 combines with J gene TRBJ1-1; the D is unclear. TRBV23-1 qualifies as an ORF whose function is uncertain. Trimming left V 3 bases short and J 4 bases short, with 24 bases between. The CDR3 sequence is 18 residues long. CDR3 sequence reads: CASSHRKWCLPPGTEAFF. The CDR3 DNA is TGCGCCAGCAGTCACCGTAAATGGTGCCTCCCTCCAGGCACTGAAGCTTTCTTT.

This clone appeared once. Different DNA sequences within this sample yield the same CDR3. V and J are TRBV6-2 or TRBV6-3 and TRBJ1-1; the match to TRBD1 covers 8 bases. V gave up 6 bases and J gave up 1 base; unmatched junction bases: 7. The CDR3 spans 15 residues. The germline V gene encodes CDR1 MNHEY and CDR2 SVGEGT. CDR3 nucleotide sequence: TGTGCCAGCAGCCCGCGGACAGGGTCGAACACTGAAGCTTTCTTT. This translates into CASSPRTGSNTEAFF.

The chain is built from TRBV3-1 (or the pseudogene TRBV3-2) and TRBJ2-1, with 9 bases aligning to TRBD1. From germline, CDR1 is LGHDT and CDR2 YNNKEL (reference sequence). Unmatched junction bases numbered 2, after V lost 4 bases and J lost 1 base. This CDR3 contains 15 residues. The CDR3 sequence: CASSRDRGSYNEQFF. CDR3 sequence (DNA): TGTGCCAGCAGCCGCGACAGGGGGTCCTACAATGAGCAGTTCTTC.

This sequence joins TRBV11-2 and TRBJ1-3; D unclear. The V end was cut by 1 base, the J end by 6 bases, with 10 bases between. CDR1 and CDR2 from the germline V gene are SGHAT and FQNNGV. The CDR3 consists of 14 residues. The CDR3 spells CASSLAGMLNTIYF. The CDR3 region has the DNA TGTGCCAGCAGCTTAGCAGGAATGCTAAACACCATATATTTT.

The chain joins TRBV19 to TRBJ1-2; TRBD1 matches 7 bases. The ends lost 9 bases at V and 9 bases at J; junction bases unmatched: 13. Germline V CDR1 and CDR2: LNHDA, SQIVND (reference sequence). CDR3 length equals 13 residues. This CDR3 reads CASLGTDPLSYTF. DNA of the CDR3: TGTGCCAGCCTCGGGACAGACCCTCTTAGCTACACCTTC.

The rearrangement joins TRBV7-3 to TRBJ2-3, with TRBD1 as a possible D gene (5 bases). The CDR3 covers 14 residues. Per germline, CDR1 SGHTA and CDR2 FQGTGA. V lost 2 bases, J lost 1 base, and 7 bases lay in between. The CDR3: CASSLQGGTDTQYF. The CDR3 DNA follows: TGTGCCAGCAGCTTACAGGGCGGCACAGATACGCAGTATTTT.

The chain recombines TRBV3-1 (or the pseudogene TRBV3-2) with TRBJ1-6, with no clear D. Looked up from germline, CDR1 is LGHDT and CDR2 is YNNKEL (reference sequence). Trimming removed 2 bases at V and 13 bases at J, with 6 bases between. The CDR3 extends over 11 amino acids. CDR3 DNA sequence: TGTGCCAGCAGCCAAATATCCCCCCTCCACTTT. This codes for CASSQISPLHF.

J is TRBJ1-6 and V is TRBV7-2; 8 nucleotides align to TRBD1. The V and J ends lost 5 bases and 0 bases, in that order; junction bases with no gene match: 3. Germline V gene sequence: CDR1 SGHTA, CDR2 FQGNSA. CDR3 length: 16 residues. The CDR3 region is CASSRTGFSYNSPLHF. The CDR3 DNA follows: TGTGCCAGCAGCCGGACAGGGTTCTCCTATAATTCACCCCTCCACTTT.

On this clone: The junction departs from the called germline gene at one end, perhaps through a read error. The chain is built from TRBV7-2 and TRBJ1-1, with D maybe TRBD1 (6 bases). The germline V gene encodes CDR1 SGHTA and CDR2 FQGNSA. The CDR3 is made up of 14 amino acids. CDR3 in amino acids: CASSLNRANAEAFF. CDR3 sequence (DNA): TGTGCCAGCAGCTTAAACAGGGCGAACGCTGAAGCTTTCTTT.